The 11 T cell receptor beta chains listed next were all sequenced from one sample in a study of blood T cell repertoires in COVID-19. The data were produced by immunoSEQ multiplex PCR, yet TCRdb's version contains in-frame clones alone and is incomplete. The repertoire consists of some 300,000 clones, with around 88% occurring once and the leading ten covering over 6%. The sample consisted of peripheral blood. Receptor source: a woman aged 25 to 45 who had recovered from COVID-19.

The rearrangement joins TRBV25-1 to TRBJ1-5, with D unclear. This CDR3 region has 14 residues. Germline loops: CDR1 MGHDK, CDR2 SYGVNS. Trimming left V 3 bases short and J 0 bases short, with 6 bases between. The CDR3 loop reads CASSDPGSNQPQHF. In DNA form, the CDR3 reads TGTGCCAGCAGTGATCCGGGTAGCAATCAGCCCCAGCATTTT.

The chain combines TRBV27 with TRBJ2-7, with 7 positions matching TRBD1. CDR3 length: 13 residues. The V gene end was trimmed by 6 bases and the J gene end by 0 bases; junction bases not matched to a gene: 2. Germline loops: CDR1 MNHEY, CDR2 SMNVEV (reference sequence). The CDR3 bases are TGTGCCAGCAGGGGGGACAGCTCCTACGAGCAGTACTTC. Translation: CASRGDSSYEQYF.

The chain recombines TRBV28 with TRBJ1-4; TRBD1 matches at 10 bases. This CDR3 comprises 14 residues. Germline assignment: CDR1 MDHEN and CDR2 SYDVKM. V lost 5 bases and J lost 13; bases outside the gene matches: 10. The CDR3 DNA follows: TGTGCCAGCAGTGTCCGGGACAGGGGTGAGGGACTGTTTTTT. This encodes CASSVRDRGEGLFF.

This sequence joins TRBV5-6 and TRBJ1-1, with TRBD1 matching 8 bases. The germline V gene has CDR1 SGHDT and CDR2 YYEEEE. V dropped 2 bases and J dropped 7; count of bases not matched to a gene: 7. The CDR3 runs to 14 residues. The CDR3 DNA sequence: TGTGCCAGCAGCTTAGGACAGGGCGCGTTTGAAGCTTTCTTT. Amino acids: CASSLGQGAFEAFF.

The J gene is TRBJ2-7, the V gene TRBV14; D is uncertain. Germline CDR1 is SGHDN and CDR2 is FVKESK. Trimming shortened V by 1 base and J by 4 bases, and 5 bases separated the two germline ends. CDR3 length equals 12 residues. The CDR3, as DNA: TGTGCCAGCAGCCAAGCTATGTACGAGCAGTACTTC. Translation gives CASSQAMYEQYF.

The chain combines TRBV27 with TRBJ2-7; 8 bases are a match to TRBD1. The CDR3 totals 15 residues. CDR1 is MNHEY and CDR2 is SMNVEV in the germline V gene (reference sequence). With V trimmed by 1 base and J by 6 bases, 8 bases remained unmatched. The CDR3, as DNA: TGTGCCAGCAGTTTATGGGCTCAGGGGGCGGGCGAGCAGTACTTC. Protein: CASSLWAQGAGEQYF.

The rearrangement joins TRBV24-1 to TRBJ2-5; D is uncertain. CDR3 size: 14 residues. V was trimmed by 1 base and J by 2 bases, leaving 7 bases between them. Looked up from germline, CDR1 is KGHDR and CDR2 is SFDVKD. CDR3 in amino acids: CATSDLNSQETQYF. CDR3 DNA: TGTGCCACCAGTGATTTAAACAGTCAAGAGACCCAGTACTTC.

The CDR3 DNA reads TGCAGTGCCCCAGAGAACACTGAAGCTTTCTTT. It is translated as CSAPENTEAFF. The chain has TRBV20-1 and TRBJ1-1; the D is unclear. V was trimmed by 6 bases and J by 1 base, leaving 6 bases between them. The CDR3 sequence is 11 residues long. Germline-derived CDR1 and CDR2 are DFQATT and SNEGSKA (reference sequence).

The DNA for the CDR3 is TGTGCCAGCAGCTTAGCGGCAGGGACTGAAGCTTTCTTT. Protein: CASSLAAGTEAFF. The V call is TRBV7-2, the J call TRBJ1-1, with a possible D match to TRBD1 (5 bases). This CDR3 region has 13 residues. Trimming pared 0 bases from V and 5 bases from J, leaving 7 bases between. The germline V gene encodes CDR1 SGHTA and CDR2 FQGNSA.

This clone was counted only a few times. The chain has TRBV28 and TRBJ1-1, with 7 bases identical to TRBD1. Germline V gene lookup returns CDR1 MDHEN and CDR2 SYDVKM. This CDR3 has 14 amino acids. V was clipped by 7 bases and J by 0 bases; unmatched bases: 5. CDR3: CASNTRGVNTEAFF. Written as DNA, the CDR3 is TGTGCCAGCAATACCAGGGGGGTGAACACTGAAGCTTTCTTT.

This chain joins TRBV2 and TRBJ1-6; 7 bases are a match to TRBD1. Germline V gene sequence: CDR1 SNHLY, CDR2 FYNNEI. V shed 7 bases and J 4 bases; nucleotides not matched to a gene: 10. This CDR3 is 16 amino acids long. CDR3 nucleotides: TGTGCCAGCACAATAACCGGGACAGTTTATAATTCACCCCTCCACTTT. Amino acid sequence: CASTITGTVYNSPLHF.